Below are 29 T cell receptor beta chains sequenced from a single sample in a study of cytomegalovirus exposure and HLA in healthy donors. PCR involved 60 Vbeta and 13 Jbeta primers. Sequencing was performed with immunoSEQ multiplex PCR; in TCRdb, only in-frame clones are kept and a portion is missing. The repertoire holds 85,000 to 100,000 clones, with approximately 89% as singletons. Sequencing was performed on PBMCs. Receptors were obtained from a man aged 30-40 years in good health and CMV-seropositive.

This rearrangement joins TRBV7-9 to TRBJ1-5; D uncertain. Trimming pared 2 bases from V and 7 bases from J, leaving 6 bases between. CDR1 and CDR2 from the germline V gene are SEHNR and FQNEAQ (reference sequence). The CDR3 has 12 residues. In DNA, the CDR3 is TGTGCCAGCAGCTTAAGGGAGCAGCCCCAGCATTTT. Translating gives CASSLREQPQHF.

The genes are TRBV19 and TRBJ1-1, with TRBD1 identical over 10 bases. Germline-derived CDR1 and CDR2 are LNHDA and SQIVND (reference sequence). V lost 6 bases and J lost 4; bases outside the gene matches: 11. The CDR3 runs 16 residues. This CDR3 is CASSRQGARSGTEAFF. The CDR3 DNA reads TGTGCCAGTAGCCGACAGGGGGCGCGAAGTGGCACTGAAGCTTTCTTT.

The gene calls are TRBV5-1 and TRBJ2-2; 7 positions agree with TRBD1. This CDR3 has 14 amino acids. In germline, CDR1 is SGHRS, CDR2 YFSETQ. The ends lost 4 bases at V and 5 bases at J; junction bases unmatched: 5. As DNA, the CDR3 is TGCGCCAGCAGCGCAACAGGGGCTACCGGGGAGCTGTTTTTT. This codes for CASSATGATGELFF.

The chain joins TRBV15 to TRBJ1-5; 8 bases match TRBD1. Germline-derived CDR1 and CDR2 are LNHNV and YYDKDF (reference sequence). The CDR3 is 17 residues long. V was clipped by 1 base and J by 2 bases; unmatched bases: 7. The CDR3, as DNA: TGTGCCACCAGCAGAGCAACAGGGGGGGGGCGCAATCAGCCCCAGCATTTT. It encodes CATSRATGGGRNQPQHF.

CDR3 DNA: TGTGCCAGCAGCTCCCGGAGGTTAGCGGGACTCACAACGGCATACGAGCAGTACTTC. Its protein is CASSSRRLAGLTTAYEQYF. The chain carries TRBV7-8 and TRBJ2-7, with 8 bases fitting TRBD2. Germline loops: CDR1 SGHVS, CDR2 FQNEAQ. Trimming cost V 4 bases and J 4 bases; bases outside gene matches: 21. This CDR3 region has 19 residues. Supplemented by reference TRBV7-8 and TRBJ2-7, the full variable domain reads GAGVSQSPRYKVAKRGQDVALRCDPISGHVSLFWYQQALGQGPEFLTYFQNEAQLDKSGLPSDRFFAERPEGSVSTLKIQRTQQEDSAVYLCASSSRRLAGLTTAYEQYFGPGTRLTVT.

The chain joins TRBV6-6 to TRBJ1-3; 7 bases line up with TRBD1. Germline V lookup: CDR1 MNHNY, CDR2 SVGAGI (reference sequence). The CDR3 sequence is 13 residues long. V lost 5 bases and J lost 4; bases outside the gene matches: 2. The chain's CDR3 is CASSGGQGNTIYF. The CDR3 DNA sequence: TGTGCCAGCAGTGGGGGACAGGGAAACACCATATATTTT.

The chain has TRBV6-6 and TRBJ2-7; D is uncertain. The germline V gene encodes CDR1 MNHNY and CDR2 SVGAGI (reference sequence). Deletions cut 2 bases from V and 3 bases from J, with 11 bases between. This CDR3 comprises 14 residues. The CDR3 reads CASSYARRSYEQYF. The CDR3 nucleotides read TGTGCCAGCAGTTACGCAAGACGGAGCTACGAGCAGTACTTC.

This rearrangement joins TRBV5-6 to TRBJ2-5, with TRBD1 matching 7 bases. The CDR3 is made up of 14 amino acids. V lost 0 bases to trimming and J lost 1 base; unmatched junction nucleotides: 0. The V gene's germline CDR1 is SGHDT and CDR2 YYEEEE. The CDR3 nucleotides are TGTGCCAGCAGCTTGGGGGACAGCCAAGAGACCCAGTACTTC. It is translated as CASSLGDSQETQYF.

This chain connects TRBV5-1 to TRBJ1-1, with TRBD1 matching 11 bases. The CDR3 consists of 13 residues. CDR1 is SGHRS, CDR2 YFSETQ, per germline. The V segment lost 4 bases and the J segment 7 bases; nucleotides outside the gene matches: 3. CDR3 residues: CASSPGTGGEAFF. The DNA for the CDR3 is TGCGCCAGCAGCCCGGGGACAGGGGGTGAAGCTTTCTTT. Combining the CDR3 with reference TRBV5-1 and TRBJ1-1 gives the whole variable domain KAGVTQTPRYLIKTRGQQVTLSCSPISGHRSVSWYQQTPGQGLQFLFEYFSETQRNKGNFPGRFSGRQFSNSRSEMNVSTLELGDSALYLCASSPGTGGEAFFGQGTRLTVV.

V and J are TRBV5-6 and TRBJ1-1; 7 bases match TRBD1. CDR3 size: 15 residues. CDR1 is SGHDT and CDR2 is YYEEEE in the germline V gene. The V gene end was trimmed by 3 bases and the J gene end by 0 bases; junction bases not matched to a gene: 5. CDR3: CASSSPGQLNTEAFF. Here the CDR3 DNA reads TGTGCCAGCAGCTCGCCGGGACAGCTGAACACTGAAGCTTTCTTT.

The chain combines TRBV5-1 with TRBJ1-1, with D possibly matching TRBD1 (6 bases). The V gene's germline CDR1 is SGHRS and CDR2 YFSETQ. The CDR3 covers 12 residues. V gave up 0 bases and J gave up 8 bases, with 8 bases separating them. The CDR3 DNA sequence: TGCGCCAGCAGCTTGGATGGACAGGAAGCTTTCTTT. Amino acids: CASSLDGQEAFF. Variable domain in full (rest from reference TRBV5-1 and TRBJ1-1): KAGVTQTPRYLIKTRGQQVTLSCSPISGHRSVSWYQQTPGQGLQFLFEYFSETQRNKGNFPGRFSGRQFSNSRSEMNVSTLELGDSALYLCASSLDGQEAFFGQGTRLTVV.

V is TRBV19 and J is TRBJ1-5; 10 bases are shared with TRBD1. The CDR3 extends over 17 amino acids. Per germline, CDR1 LNHDA and CDR2 SQIVND (reference sequence). V shed 5 bases, J shed 2 bases, and the junction held 9 bases outside the gene matches. CDR3 sequence reads: CASSYDRGRMGNQPQHF. The CDR3 nucleotides read TGTGCCAGTAGTTACGACAGGGGGCGAATGGGCAATCAGCCCCAGCATTTT.

The chain employs TRBV7-9 and TRBJ2-2; TRBD1 matches at 12 bases. The ends lost 7 bases at V and 7 bases at J; junction bases unmatched: 10. Per the germline V gene, CDR1 is SEHNR and CDR2 is FQNEAQ (reference sequence). The CDR3 contains 16 residues. The CDR3 protein is CASTRDRGRSGGELFF. DNA of the CDR3: TGTGCCAGCACCCGGGACAGGGGGCGCTCCGGCGGGGAGCTGTTTTTT. The full variable domain, with the rest looked up from reference TRBV7-9 and TRBJ2-2, is DTGVSQNPRHKITKRGQNVTFRCDPISEHNRLYWYRQTLGQGPEFLTYFQNEAQLEKSRLLSDRFSAERPKGSFSTLEIQRTEQGDSAMYLCASTRDRGRSGGELFFGEGSRLTVL.

The rearrangement uses TRBV9 and TRBJ1-2, with D possibly matching TRBD1 (5 bases). Trimming took off 5 bases at V and 4 bases at J, with 12 bases between the two ends. CDR3 length: 13 amino acids. In germline, CDR1 is SGDLS, CDR2 YYNGEE. CDR3 bases: TGTGCCAGCAGAGCAGGGCCGGGCTATGGCTACACCTTC. Translated, it gives CASRAGPGYGYTF.

The gene calls are TRBV28 and TRBJ2-7, with a possible D match to TRBD1 (6 bases). Trimming shortened V by 3 bases and J by 3 bases, and 21 bases separated the two germline ends. This CDR3 is 17 amino acids long. The germline CDR1 and CDR2 sequences are MDHEN and SYDVKM. CDR3 bases: TGTGCCAGCAGTTTTAGGTTGGGGGCCGGCCCCCACTACGAGCAGTACTTC. Protein product: CASSFRLGAGPHYEQYF.

The gene calls are TRBV7-9 and TRBJ1-1, with 7 bases aligning to TRBD1. J lost 1 base, V lost 6 bases, and 8 bases had no gene match. Germline V gene lookup returns CDR1 SEHNR and CDR2 FQNEAQ (reference sequence). This CDR3 comprises 15 residues. CDR3 sequence (DNA): TGTGCCAGCAGTACCACAGGGGCCCGGAACACTGAAGCTTTCTTT. It specifies CASSTTGARNTEAFF.

Points on this clone: The junction does not match germline at one end; this may be a read error. V and J are TRBV28 and TRBJ2-7, with D perhaps TRBD2 (6 bases). The germline V gene has CDR1 MDHEN and CDR2 SYDVKM. The CDR3 is 16 residues long. In DNA form, the CDR3 reads TGTGCCAGCAGTTTAGACTTTCTAGCGAAATCCTACGCGCAGTACTTC. Protein: CASSLDFLAKSYAQYF. Variable domain in full (rest from reference TRBV28 and TRBJ2-7): DVKVTQSSRYLVKRTGEKVFLECVQDMDHENMFWYRQDPGLGLRLIYFSYDVKMKEKGDIPEGYSVSREKKERFSLILESASTNQTSMYLCASSLDFLAKSYAQYFGPGTRLTVT.

The count of this clone is one. The gene calls are TRBV7-6 and TRBJ2-7; the D gene is possibly TRBD2 (6 bases). V was pared by 5 bases and J by 5 bases, with 22 bases between. Germline V gene data show CDR1 as SGHVS and CDR2 as FNYEAQ. The length of the CDR3 is 16 residues. The CDR3 nucleotides are TGTGCCAGCAGCCCCCTCGCCGGGAGAGGTTTCAACGAGCAGTACTTC. It specifies CASSPLAGRGFNEQYF.

The genes are TRBV7-2 and TRBJ2-7; 7 positions match TRBD1. J was trimmed by 0 bases and V by 4 bases; bases with no gene match: 3. Per the germline V gene, CDR1 is SGHTA and CDR2 is FQGNSA. The CDR3 consists of 14 residues. CDR3 sequence (DNA): TGTGCCAGCAGCTCAGGGACAGTCTCCTACGAGCAGTACTTC. The encoded protein is CASSSGTVSYEQYF.

This chain uses TRBV18 with TRBJ2-1, with 8 bases fitting TRBD1. V dropped 3 bases and J dropped 6; count of bases not matched to a gene: 7. CDR3 size: 15 residues. The V gene's germline CDR1 is KGHSH and CDR2 LQKENI. The CDR3: CASSPGQGAGNEQFF. Written as DNA, the CDR3 is TGTGCCAGCTCACCGGGCCAGGGGGCTGGCAATGAGCAGTTCTTC.

J is TRBJ2-7 and V is TRBV4-1; D may be TRBD2 (5 bases). The CDR3 extends over 15 amino acids. Trimming pared 1 base from V and 8 bases from J, leaving 18 bases between. In germline, CDR1 is MGHRA, CDR2 YSYEKL. The CDR3 protein is CASSQAGLQVGQQYF. CDR3 sequence (DNA): TGCGCCAGCAGCCAAGCGGGGTTGCAAGTCGGTCAGCAGTACTTC.

The chain couples TRBV27 to TRBJ2-1; weak D call: TRBD2 (7 bases). V dropped 6 bases and J dropped 4 bases, with 19 bases sitting between them. CDR3 length: 16 residues. CDR1 and CDR2 (germline): MNHEY, SMNVEV (reference sequence). CDR3 DNA: TGTGCCAGCAGGGGGGCGGGGGATCTACGGTACAATGAGCAGTTCTTC. Translating it yields CASRGAGDLRYNEQFF.

The chain joins TRBV18 to TRBJ2-7; TRBD2 is a possible D gene (5 bases). V was clipped by 3 bases and J by 5 bases, with 26 bases between them. Per the germline V gene, CDR1 is KGHSH and CDR2 is LQKENI. The CDR3 contains 18 residues. The CDR3 here is CASSPWLSISRVRDEQYF. The CDR3 nucleotides are TGTGCCAGCTCACCTTGGCTTAGTATCTCGAGGGTTCGCGACGAGCAGTACTTC.

The gene calls are TRBV5-1 and TRBJ1-4, with 8 positions matching TRBD1. This CDR3 has 15 residues. CDR1 and CDR2 (germline): SGHRS, YFSETQ. Losses at the gene ends were 5 bases for V and 8 bases for J; bases not matched to a gene: 11. CDR3 loop: CASSQRTGPGEKLFF. The CDR3 DNA sequence: TGCGCCAGCAGTCAAAGGACAGGGCCTGGGGAAAAACTGTTTTTT.

As to this clone: Other DNA sequences in the sample encode the same CDR3. This chain uses TRBV6-5 with TRBJ2-7, with TRBD2 matching 7 bases. This CDR3 is 14 amino acids long. Germline loops: CDR1 MNHEY, CDR2 SVGAGI. Trimming at V came to 0 bases and at J to 1 base, leaving 0 bases not matched to a gene. The DNA of the CDR3 is TGTGCCAGCAGTTACTCCGGGGGGTCCTACGAGCAGTACTTC. Translation: CASSYSGGSYEQYF.

The chain employs TRBV27 and TRBJ2-7; 8 positions agree with TRBD2. Looked up from germline, CDR1 is MNHEY and CDR2 is SMNVEV (reference sequence). The CDR3 consists of 14 residues. The junction had 5 bases not matched to a gene; V was cut back by 5 bases and J by 2 bases. The CDR3 coding sequence is TGTGCCAGCAGTAACCGACTAGCGACCTACGAGCAGTACTTC. Translated: CASSNRLATYEQYF.

The rearrangement uses TRBV29-1 and TRBJ1-2; 8 bases are a match to TRBD1. The length of the CDR3 is 11 residues. V shed 5 bases, J shed 6 bases, and the junction held 2 bases outside the gene matches. Germline values: CDR1 SQVTM, CDR2 ANQGSEA. CDR3 loop: CSVNRGDGYTF. The CDR3 DNA reads as TGCAGCGTTAACAGGGGGGATGGCTACACCTTC.

The rearrangement links TRBV28 to TRBJ2-1; D unresolved. The germline CDR1 and CDR2 sequences are MDHEN and SYDVKM. This CDR3 contains 13 residues. Trimming stripped 3 bases from V and 8 bases from J, with 11 bases between. CDR3 in DNA: TGTGCCAGCAGTTTCGGTAGTATCCATGAGCAGTTCTTC. Encoded protein: CASSFGSIHEQFF.

This clone was seen a few times. The V and J genes are TRBV28 and TRBJ2-7; 9 nucleotides align to TRBD2. V dropped 2 bases and J dropped 2; count of bases not matched to a gene: 7. Germline V gene data show CDR1 as MDHEN and CDR2 as SYDVKM. This CDR3 comprises 16 residues. This CDR3 reads CASSLRPPSGAYEQYF. In DNA form, the CDR3 reads TGTGCCAGCAGTTTACGGCCCCCTAGCGGGGCCTACGAGCAGTACTTC.